This TCR beta chain appears in the sequencing data of a study of blood T cell repertoires in COVID-19. Whole-study context: Samples of COVID-19 (acute and convalescent) were obtained from the United States, Italy and Spain.

Sequencing used immunoSEQ multiplex PCR; TCRdb keeps in-frame clones, though not all of them. The sample includes some 300,000 clones, around nine tenths seen only once; the top ten take more than 9%. The V end lost 3 bases, the J end lost 4 bases, and 7 bases lay between the germline ends. Germline V gene lookup returns CDR1 SEHNR and CDR2 FQNEAQ (reference sequence). This CDR3 spans 13 amino acids. Individuals aged about 18 to 89 years were recruited from 24 US areas. This clone has only one observation. The chain couples TRBV7-9 to TRBJ1-3; D call uncertain. This sequence was found in a woman in her thirties who had recovered from COVID-19. Sequences were obtained from PBMCs or T cells enriched from blood (not recorded which). Here the CDR3 DNA reads TGTGCCAGCAGCTTTGAGTCGGGAAACACCATATATTTT. Its protein product is CASSFESGNTIYF.